These 6 T cell receptor beta chains were sequenced from one sample in a study of shared clonotypes between healthy human individuals. Method: immunoSEQ multiplex PCR; TCRdb's copy keeps in-frame clones and lacks some. The sample contains some 1.1 million clones, approximately 80% of which appear only once. Material for sequencing was memory CD4+ T cells from PBMCs. Subset defined: CD45RA-negative fraction. The receptors originated from a man younger than 35 in good health. Some clones in this sample may be carry-over from other donors' samples.

V gene TRBV5-4 combines with J gene TRBJ2-2; possible D gene TRBD2, 5 bases. V shed 1 base and J shed 7 bases, with 11 bases lying between them. The CDR3 spans 14 residues. The germline gives CDR1 SGHNT, CDR2 YYREEE (reference sequence). CDR3 DNA: TGTGCCAGCAGCTTGATTCCGGGATTCGGGGAGCTGTTTTTT. This encodes CASSLIPGFGELFF.

The rearrangement joins TRBV29-1 to TRBJ2-5; D perhaps matches TRBD1 (7 bases). The CDR3 loop spans 15 amino acids. Germline CDR1 reads SQVTM; CDR2 reads ANQGSEA. Deletions cut 1 base from V and 3 bases from J, with 15 bases between. The CDR3 region has the DNA TGCAGCGTTGAAGGTGGCAGGGGGAGGAAAGAGACCCAGTACTTC. Its protein product is CSVEGGRGRKETQYF.

A note on this clone: Its ends do not fully match the called genes, so a read error is possible. This chain joins TRBV6-6 and TRBJ2-7, with D tentatively TRBD1 (5 bases). The CDR3 is 11 amino acids. The germline gives CDR1 MNHNY, CDR2 SVGAGI (reference sequence). Here the CDR3 reads CASSLRGPLCF. The CDR3 DNA reads as TGTGCCAGCAGCCTAAGGGGTCCACTCTGCTTC.

The rearrangement links TRBV7-9 to TRBJ2-4; D possibly corresponds to TRBD1 (5 bases). Germline CDR1 reads SEHNR; CDR2 reads FQNEAQ (reference sequence). With 1 base removed from V and 7 bases from J, the gap between germline ends came to 5 bases. This CDR3 has 12 residues. For the CDR3, the DNA is TGTGCCAGCAGCTTAGAGGGGAACATTCAGTACTTC. It translates to CASSLEGNIQYF.

The chain couples TRBV4-1 to TRBJ2-5; D remains ambiguous. The CDR3 consists of 14 residues. Trimming stripped 2 bases from V and 3 bases from J, with 10 bases between. The germline gives CDR1 MGHRA, CDR2 YSYEKL. The CDR3 DNA follows: TGCGCCAGCAGCCAACCGGGCAGAAAAGAGACCCAGTACTTC. This translates into CASSQPGRKETQYF.

V is TRBV7-8 and J is TRBJ2-2; D remains ambiguous. The V and J ends lost 5 bases and 6 bases respectively, with 16 bases between them. This CDR3 region has 15 residues. Germline V gives CDR1 SGHVS, CDR2 FQNEAQ. CDR3 sequence reads: CASSRAPLKAGELFF. The CDR3 DNA is TGTGCCAGCAGCAGGGCCCCGCTTAAAGCCGGGGAGCTGTTTTTT.